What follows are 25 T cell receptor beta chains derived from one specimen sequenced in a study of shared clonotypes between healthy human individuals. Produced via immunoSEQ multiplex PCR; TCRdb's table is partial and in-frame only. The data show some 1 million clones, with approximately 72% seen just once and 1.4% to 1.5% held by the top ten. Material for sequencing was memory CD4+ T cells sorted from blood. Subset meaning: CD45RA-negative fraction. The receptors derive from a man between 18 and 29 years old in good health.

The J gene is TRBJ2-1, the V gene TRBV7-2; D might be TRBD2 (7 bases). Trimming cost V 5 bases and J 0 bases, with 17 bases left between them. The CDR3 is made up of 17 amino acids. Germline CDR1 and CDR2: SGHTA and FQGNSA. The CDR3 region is CASSQGGGGSSYNEQFF. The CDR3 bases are TGTGCCAGCAGCCAAGGGGGAGGGGGAAGCTCCTACAATGAGCAGTTCTTC. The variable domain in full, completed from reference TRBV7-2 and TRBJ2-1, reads GAGVSQSPSNKVTEKGKDVELRCDPISGHTALYWYRQSLGQGLEFLIYFQGNSAPDKSGLPSDRFSAERTGGSVSTLTIQRTQQEDSAVYLCASSQGGGGSSYNEQFFGPGTRLTVL.

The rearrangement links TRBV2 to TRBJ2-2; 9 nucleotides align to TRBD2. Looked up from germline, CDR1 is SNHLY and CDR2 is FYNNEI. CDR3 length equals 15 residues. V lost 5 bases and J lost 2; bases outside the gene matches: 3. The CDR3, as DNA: TGTGCCAGCAGTCTAGCGGGATCTAACACCGGGGAGCTGTTTTTT. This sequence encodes CASSLAGSNTGELFF.

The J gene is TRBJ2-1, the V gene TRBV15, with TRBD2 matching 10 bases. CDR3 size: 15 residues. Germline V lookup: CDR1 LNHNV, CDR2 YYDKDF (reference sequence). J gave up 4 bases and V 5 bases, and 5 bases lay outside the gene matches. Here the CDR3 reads CATSLAGVLYNEQFF. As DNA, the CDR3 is TGTGCCACCAGCCTAGCGGGAGTATTGTACAATGAGCAGTTCTTC.

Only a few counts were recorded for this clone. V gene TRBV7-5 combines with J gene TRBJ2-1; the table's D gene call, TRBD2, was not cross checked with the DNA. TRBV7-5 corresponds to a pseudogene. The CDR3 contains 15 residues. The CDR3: CARSRGSGRCNEQFF. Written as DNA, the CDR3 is TGTGCCAGATCCCGCGGGAGCGGGAGATGTAATGAGCAGTTCTTC.

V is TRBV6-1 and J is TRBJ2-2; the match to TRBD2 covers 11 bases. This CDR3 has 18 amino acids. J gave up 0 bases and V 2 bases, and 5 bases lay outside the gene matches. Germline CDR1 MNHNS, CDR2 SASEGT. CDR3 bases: TGTGCCAGCAGTGAAATTAGCGGGAGGGCCCCGAACACCGGGGAGCTGTTTTTT. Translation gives CASSEISGRAPNTGELFF.

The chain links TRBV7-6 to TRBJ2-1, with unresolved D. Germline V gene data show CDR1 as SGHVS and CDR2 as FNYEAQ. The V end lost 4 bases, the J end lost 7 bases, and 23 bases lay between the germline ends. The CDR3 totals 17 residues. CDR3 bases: TGTGCCAGCAGCTCCGAAGCGCGGTCAGTACTTGGGAATGAGCAGTTCTTC. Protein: CASSSEARSVLGNEQFF.

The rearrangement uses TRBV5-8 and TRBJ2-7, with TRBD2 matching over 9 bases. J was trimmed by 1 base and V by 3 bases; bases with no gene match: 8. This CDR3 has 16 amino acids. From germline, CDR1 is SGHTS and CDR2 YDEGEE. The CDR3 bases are TGTGCCAGCAGCTCGGGAATTAGCGGGAGATCCTACGAGCAGTACTTC. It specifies CASSSGISGRSYEQYF.

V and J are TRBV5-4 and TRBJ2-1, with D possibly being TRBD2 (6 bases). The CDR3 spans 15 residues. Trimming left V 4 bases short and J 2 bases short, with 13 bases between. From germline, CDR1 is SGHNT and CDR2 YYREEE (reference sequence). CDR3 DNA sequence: TGTGCCAGCAGCCCGGACTGGGGGGCCTACAATGAGCAGTTCTTC. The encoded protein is CASSPDWGAYNEQFF.

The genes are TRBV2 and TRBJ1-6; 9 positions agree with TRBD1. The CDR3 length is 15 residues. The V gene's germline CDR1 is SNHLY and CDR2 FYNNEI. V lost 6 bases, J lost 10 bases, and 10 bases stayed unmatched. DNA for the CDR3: TGTGCCAGCAGAGGACAGGGGCAGAGGTCGTCACCCCTCCACTTT. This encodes CASRGQGQRSSPLHF.

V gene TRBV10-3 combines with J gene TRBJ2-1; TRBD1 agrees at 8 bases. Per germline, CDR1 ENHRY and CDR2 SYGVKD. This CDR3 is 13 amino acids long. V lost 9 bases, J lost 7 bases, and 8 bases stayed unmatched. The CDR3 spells CAIGTGRENEQFF. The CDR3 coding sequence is TGTGCCATTGGGACAGGCAGGGAAAATGAGCAGTTCTTC.

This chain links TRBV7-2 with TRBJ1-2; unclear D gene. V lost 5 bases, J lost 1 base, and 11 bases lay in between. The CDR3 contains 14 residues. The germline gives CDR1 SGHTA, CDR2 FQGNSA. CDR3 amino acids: CASSPSTINYGYTF. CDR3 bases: TGTGCCAGCAGCCCGTCGACGATTAACTATGGCTACACCTTC. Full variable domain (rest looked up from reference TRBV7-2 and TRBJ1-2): GAGVSQSPSNKVTEKGKDVELRCDPISGHTALYWYRQSLGQGLEFLIYFQGNSAPDKSGLPSDRFSAERTGGSVSTLTIQRTQQEDSAVYLCASSPSTINYGYTFGSGTRLTVV.

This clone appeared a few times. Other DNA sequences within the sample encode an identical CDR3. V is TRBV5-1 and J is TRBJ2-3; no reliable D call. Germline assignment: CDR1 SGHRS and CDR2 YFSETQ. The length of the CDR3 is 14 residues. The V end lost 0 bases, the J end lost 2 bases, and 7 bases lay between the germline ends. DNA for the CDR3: TGCGCCAGCAGCTTGGGGCAGTTCACAGATACGCAGTATTTT. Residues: CASSLGQFTDTQYF.

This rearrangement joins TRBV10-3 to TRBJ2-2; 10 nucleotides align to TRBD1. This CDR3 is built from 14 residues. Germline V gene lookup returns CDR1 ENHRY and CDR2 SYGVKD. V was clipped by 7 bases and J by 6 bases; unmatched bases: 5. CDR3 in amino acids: CAINRDRGAGELFF. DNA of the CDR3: TGTGCCATCAACCGGGACAGGGGTGCCGGGGAGCTGTTTTTT.

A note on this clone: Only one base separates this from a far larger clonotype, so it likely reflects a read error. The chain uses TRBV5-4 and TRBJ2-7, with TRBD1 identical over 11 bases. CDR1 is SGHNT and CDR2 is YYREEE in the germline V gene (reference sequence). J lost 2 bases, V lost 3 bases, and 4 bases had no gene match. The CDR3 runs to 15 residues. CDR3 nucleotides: TGTGCCAGCAGCTCCCCGGGACAGGGGGCCTACGAGCAGTACTTC. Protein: CASSSPGQGAYEQYF.

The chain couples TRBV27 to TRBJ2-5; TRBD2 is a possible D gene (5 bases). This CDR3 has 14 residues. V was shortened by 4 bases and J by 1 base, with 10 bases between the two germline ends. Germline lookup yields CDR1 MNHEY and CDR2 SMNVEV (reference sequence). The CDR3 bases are TGTGCCAGCAGTTCCCAGCGGACCCAAGAGACCCAGTACTTC. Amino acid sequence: CASSSQRTQETQYF.

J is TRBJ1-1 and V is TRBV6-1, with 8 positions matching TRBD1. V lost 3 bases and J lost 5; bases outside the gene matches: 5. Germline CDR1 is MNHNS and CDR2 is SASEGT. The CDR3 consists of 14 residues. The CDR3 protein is CASSDQGALTEAFF. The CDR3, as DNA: TGTGCCAGCAGTGACCAGGGGGCGCTTACTGAAGCTTTCTTT.

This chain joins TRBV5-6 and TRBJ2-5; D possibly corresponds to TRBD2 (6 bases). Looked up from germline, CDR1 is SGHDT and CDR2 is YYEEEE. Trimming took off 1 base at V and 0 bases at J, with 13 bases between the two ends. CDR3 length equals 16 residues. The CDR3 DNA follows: TGTGCCAGCAGCTTGTGGGGACTTGAATACCAAGAGACCCAGTACTTC. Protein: CASSLWGLEYQETQYF. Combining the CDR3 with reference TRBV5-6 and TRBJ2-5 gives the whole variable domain DAGVTQSPTHLIKTRGQQVTLRCSPKSGHDTVSWYQQALGQGPQFIFQYYEEEERQRGNFPDRFSGHQFPNYSSELNVNALLLGDSALYLCASSLWGLEYQETQYFGPGTRLLVL.

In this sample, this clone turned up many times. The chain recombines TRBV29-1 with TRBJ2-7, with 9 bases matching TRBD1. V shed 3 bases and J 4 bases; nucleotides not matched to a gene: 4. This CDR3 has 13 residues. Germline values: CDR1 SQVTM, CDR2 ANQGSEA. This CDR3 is CSVDGTGTYEQYF. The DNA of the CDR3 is TGCAGCGTTGACGGGACAGGGACGTACGAGCAGTACTTC.

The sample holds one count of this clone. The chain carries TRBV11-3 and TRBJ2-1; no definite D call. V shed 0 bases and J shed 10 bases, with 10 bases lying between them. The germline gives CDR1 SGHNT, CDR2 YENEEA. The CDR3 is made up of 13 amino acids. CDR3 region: CASSLDVGREQFF. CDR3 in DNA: TGTGCCAGCAGCTTAGATGTGGGAAGAGAGCAGTTCTTC.

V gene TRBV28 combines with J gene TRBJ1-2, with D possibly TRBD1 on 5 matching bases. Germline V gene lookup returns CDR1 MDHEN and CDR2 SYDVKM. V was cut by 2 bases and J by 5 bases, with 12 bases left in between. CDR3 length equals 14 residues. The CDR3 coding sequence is TGTGCCAGCAGTTTAGCCGGGGGGGGTTATGGCTACACCTTC. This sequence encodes CASSLAGGGYGYTF.

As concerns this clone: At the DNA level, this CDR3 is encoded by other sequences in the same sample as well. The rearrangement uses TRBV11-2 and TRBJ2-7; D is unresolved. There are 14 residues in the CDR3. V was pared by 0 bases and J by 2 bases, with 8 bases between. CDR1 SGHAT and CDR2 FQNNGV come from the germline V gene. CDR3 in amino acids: CASSLEGSTYEQYF. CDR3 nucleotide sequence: TGTGCCAGCAGCTTAGAGGGCAGTACCTACGAGCAGTACTTC.

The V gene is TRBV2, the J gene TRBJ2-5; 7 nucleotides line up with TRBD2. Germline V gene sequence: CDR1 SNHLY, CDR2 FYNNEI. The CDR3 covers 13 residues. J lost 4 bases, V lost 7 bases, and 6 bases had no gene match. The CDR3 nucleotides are TGTGCCAGCAACCAAGCGGGACTAGAGACCCAGTACTTC. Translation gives CASNQAGLETQYF.

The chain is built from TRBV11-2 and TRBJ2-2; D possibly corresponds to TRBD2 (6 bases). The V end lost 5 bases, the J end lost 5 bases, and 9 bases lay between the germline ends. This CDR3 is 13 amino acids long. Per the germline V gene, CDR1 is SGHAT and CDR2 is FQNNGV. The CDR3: CASSLRGTGELFF. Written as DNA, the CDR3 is TGTGCCAGCAGCCTACGGGGGACCGGGGAGCTGTTTTTT. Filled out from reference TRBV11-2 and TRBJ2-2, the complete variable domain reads EAGVAQSPRYKIIEKRQSVAFWCNPISGHATLYWYQQILGQGPKLLIQFQNNGVVDDSQLPKDRFSAERLKGVDSTLKIQPAKLEDSAVYLCASSLRGTGELFFGEGSRLTVL.

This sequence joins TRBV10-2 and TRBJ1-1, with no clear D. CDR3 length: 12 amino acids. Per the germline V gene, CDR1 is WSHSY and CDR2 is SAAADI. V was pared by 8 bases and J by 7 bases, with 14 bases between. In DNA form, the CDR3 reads TGCGCCAGCCGAGATTTTGCGCTTGAAGCTTTCTTT. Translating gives CASRDFALEAFF.

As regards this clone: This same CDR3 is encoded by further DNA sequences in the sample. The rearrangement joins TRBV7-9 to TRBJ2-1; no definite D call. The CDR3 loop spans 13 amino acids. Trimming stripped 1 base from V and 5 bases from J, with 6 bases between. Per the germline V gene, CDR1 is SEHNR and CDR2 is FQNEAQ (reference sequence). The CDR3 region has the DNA TGTGCCAGCAGCTTAGGGCAGAACAATGAGCAGTTCTTC. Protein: CASSLGQNNEQFF. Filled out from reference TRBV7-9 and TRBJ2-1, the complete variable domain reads DTGVSQNPRHKITKRGQNVTFRCDPISEHNRLYWYRQTLGQGPEFLTYFQNEAQLEKSRLLSDRFSAERPKGSFSTLEIQRTEQGDSAMYLCASSLGQNNEQFFGPGTRLTVL.